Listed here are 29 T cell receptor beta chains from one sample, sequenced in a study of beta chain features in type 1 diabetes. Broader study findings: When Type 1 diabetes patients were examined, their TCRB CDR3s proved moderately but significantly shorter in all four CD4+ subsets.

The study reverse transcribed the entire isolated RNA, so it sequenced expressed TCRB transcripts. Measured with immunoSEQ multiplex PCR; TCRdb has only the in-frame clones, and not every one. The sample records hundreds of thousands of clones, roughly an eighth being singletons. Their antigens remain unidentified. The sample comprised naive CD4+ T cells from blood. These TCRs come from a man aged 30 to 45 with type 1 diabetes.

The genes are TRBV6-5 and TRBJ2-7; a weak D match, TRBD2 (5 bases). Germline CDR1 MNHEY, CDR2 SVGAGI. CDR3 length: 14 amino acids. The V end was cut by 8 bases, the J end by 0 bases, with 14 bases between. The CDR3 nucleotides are TGTGCCAGCCAGAGGGATGGCAACTCCTACGAGCAGTACTTC. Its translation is CASQRDGNSYEQYF.

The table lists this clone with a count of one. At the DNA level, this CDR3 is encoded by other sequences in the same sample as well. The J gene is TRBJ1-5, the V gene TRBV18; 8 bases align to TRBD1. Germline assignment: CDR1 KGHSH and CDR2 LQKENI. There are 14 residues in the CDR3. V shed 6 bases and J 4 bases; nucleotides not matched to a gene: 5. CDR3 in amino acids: CASSPGQGNQPQHF. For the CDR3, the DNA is TGTGCCAGCTCCCCCGGACAGGGAAATCAGCCCCAGCATTTT.

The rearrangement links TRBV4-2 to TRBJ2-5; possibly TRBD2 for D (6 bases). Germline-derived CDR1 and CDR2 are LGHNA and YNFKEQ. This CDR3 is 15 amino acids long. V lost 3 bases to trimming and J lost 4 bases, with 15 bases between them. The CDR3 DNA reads TGTGCCAGCAGCCAGGGTGATAAGGAGGGAGAGACCCAGTACTTC. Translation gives CASSQGDKEGETQYF.

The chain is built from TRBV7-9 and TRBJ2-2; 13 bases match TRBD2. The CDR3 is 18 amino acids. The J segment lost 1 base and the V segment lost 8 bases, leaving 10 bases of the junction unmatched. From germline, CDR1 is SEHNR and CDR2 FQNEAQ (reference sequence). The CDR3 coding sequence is TGTGCCAGCCGATCAAGGACTAGCGGGAGTTTGAACACCGGGGAGCTGTTTTTT. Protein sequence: CASRSRTSGSLNTGELFF. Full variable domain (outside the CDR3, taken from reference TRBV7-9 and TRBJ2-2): DTGVSQNPRHKITKRGQNVTFRCDPISEHNRLYWYRQTLGQGPEFLTYFQNEAQLEKSRLLSDRFSAERPKGSFSTLEIQRTEQGDSAMYLCASRSRTSGSLNTGELFFGEGSRLTVL.

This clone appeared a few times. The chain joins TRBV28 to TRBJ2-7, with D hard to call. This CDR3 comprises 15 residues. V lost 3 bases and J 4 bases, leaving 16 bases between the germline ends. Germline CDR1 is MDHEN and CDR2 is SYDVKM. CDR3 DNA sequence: TGTGCCAGCAGTTTTCCTGGGCCCTACAAATACGAGCAGTACTTC. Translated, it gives CASSFPGPYKYEQYF. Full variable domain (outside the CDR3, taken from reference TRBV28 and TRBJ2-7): DVKVTQSSRYLVKRTGEKVFLECVQDMDHENMFWYRQDPGLGLRLIYFSYDVKMKEKGDIPEGYSVSREKKERFSLILESASTNQTSMYLCASSFPGPYKYEQYFGPGTRLTVT.

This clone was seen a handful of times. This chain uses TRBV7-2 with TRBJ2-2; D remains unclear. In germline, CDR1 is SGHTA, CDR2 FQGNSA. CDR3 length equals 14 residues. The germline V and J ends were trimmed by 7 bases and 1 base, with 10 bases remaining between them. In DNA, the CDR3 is TGTGCCAGCACCGTTAGCCAGAACACCGGGGAGCTGTTTTTT. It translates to CASTVSQNTGELFF. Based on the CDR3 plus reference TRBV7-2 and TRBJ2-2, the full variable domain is GAGVSQSPSNKVTEKGKDVELRCDPISGHTALYWYRQSLGQGLEFLIYFQGNSAPDKSGLPSDRFSAERTGGSVSTLTIQRTQQEDSAVYLCASTVSQNTGELFFGEGSRLTVL.

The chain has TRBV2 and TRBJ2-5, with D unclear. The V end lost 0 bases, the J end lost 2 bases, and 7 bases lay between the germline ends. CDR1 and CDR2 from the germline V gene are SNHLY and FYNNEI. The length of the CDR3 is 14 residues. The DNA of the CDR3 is TGTGCCAGCAGTGAAGCGTCCAGGCAAGAGACCCAGTACTTC. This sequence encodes CASSEASRQETQYF.

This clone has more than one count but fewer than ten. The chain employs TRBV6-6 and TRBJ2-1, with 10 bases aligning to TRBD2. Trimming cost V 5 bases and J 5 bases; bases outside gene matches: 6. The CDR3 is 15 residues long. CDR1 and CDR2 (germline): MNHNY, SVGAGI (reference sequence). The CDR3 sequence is CASSPRLAGHNEQFF. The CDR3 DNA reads TGTGCCAGCAGTCCCCGACTAGCGGGCCACAATGAGCAGTTCTTC.

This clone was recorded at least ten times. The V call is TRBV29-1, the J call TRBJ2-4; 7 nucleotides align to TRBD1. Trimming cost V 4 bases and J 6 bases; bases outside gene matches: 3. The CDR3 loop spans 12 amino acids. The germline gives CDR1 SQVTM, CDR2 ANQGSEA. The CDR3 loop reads CSVGDSRNIQYF. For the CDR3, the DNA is TGCAGCGTTGGGGACAGCAGAAACATTCAGTACTTC.

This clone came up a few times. In DNA form, the CDR3 reads TGTGCCAGCTCACCAGACACCCAAGAGACCCAGTACTTC. Translating gives CASSPDTQETQYF. J is TRBJ2-5 and V is TRBV18; unclear D gene. The CDR3 is 13 amino acids. Germline V gene lookup returns CDR1 KGHSH and CDR2 LQKENI. V was cut by 2 bases and J by 1 base, with 5 bases left in between.

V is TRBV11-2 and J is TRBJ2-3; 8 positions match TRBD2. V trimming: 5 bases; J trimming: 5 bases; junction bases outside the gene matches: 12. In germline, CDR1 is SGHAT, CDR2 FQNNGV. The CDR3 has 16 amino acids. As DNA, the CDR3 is TGTGCCAGCAGCCGCGGGGTAGCGGGACCGCTAGATACGCAGTATTTT. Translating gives CASSRGVAGPLDTQYF.

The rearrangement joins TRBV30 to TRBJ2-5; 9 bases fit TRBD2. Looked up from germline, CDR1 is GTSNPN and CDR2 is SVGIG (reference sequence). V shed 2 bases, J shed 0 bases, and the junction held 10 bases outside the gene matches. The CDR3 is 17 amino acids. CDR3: CAWSKGGLARYQETQYF. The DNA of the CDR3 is TGTGCCTGGAGTAAAGGGGGACTAGCTAGGTACCAAGAGACCCAGTACTTC.

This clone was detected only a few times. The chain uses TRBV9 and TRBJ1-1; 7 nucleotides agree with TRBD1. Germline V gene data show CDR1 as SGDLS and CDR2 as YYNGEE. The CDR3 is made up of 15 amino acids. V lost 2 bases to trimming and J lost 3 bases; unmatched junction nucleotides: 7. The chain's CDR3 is CASSVTGDPDTEAFF. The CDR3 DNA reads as TGTGCCAGCAGCGTCACAGGGGACCCCGACACTGAAGCTTTCTTT. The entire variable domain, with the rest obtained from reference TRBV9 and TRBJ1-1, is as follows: DSGVTQTPKHLITATGQRVTLRCSPRSGDLSVYWYQQSLDQGLQFLIQYYNGEERAKGNILERFSAQQFPDLHSELNLSSLELGDSALYFCASSVTGDPDTEAFFGQGTRLTVV.

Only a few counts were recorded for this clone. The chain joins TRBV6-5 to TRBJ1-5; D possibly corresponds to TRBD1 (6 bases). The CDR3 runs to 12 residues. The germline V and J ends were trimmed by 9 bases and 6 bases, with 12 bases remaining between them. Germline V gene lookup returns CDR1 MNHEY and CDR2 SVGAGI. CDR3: CARPSGAQPQHF. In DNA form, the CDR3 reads TGTGCCAGACCCTCAGGGGCTCAGCCCCAGCATTTT.

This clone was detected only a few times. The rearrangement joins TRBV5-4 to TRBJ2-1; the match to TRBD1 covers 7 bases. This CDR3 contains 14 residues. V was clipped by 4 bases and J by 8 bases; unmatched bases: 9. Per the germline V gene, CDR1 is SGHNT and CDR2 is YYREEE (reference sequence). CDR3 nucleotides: TGTGCCAGCAGCCCGACAGGGTGGGTGGATGAGCAGTTCTTC. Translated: CASSPTGWVDEQFF.

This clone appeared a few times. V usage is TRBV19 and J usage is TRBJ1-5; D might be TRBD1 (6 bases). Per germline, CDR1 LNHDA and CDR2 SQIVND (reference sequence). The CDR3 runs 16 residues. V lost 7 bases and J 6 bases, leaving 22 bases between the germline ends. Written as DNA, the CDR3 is TGTGCCAGTAAAGCTTTGCACAGGGAATCGGGTCAGCCCCAGCATTTT. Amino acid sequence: CASKALHRESGQPQHF.

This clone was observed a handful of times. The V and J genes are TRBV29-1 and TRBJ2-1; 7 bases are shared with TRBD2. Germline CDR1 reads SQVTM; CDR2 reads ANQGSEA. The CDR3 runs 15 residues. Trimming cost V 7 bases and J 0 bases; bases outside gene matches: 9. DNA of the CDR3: TGCAGCGCTGCTTCTAGCGGATCCTCCTACAATGAGCAGTTCTTC. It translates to CSAASSGSSYNEQFF.

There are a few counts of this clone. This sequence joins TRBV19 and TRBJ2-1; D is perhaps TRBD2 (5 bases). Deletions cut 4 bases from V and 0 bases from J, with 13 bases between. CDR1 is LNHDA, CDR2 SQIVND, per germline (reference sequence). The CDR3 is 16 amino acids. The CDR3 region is CASSTQAAYSYNEQFF. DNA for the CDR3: TGTGCCAGTAGTACCCAAGCGGCGTACTCCTACAATGAGCAGTTCTTC.

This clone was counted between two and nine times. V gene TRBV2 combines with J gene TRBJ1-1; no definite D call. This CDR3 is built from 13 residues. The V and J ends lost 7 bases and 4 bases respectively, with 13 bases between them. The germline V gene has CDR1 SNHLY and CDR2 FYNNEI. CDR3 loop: CASTGFEGTEAFF. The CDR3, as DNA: TGTGCCAGCACGGGGTTTGAGGGCACTGAAGCTTTCTTT.

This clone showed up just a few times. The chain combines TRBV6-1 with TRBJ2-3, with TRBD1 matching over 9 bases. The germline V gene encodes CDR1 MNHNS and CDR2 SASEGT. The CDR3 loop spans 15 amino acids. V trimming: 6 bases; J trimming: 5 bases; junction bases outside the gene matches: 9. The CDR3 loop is CASSLGQGVRDTQYF. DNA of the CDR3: TGTGCCAGCAGCCTGGGACAGGGAGTTAGAGATACGCAGTATTTT.

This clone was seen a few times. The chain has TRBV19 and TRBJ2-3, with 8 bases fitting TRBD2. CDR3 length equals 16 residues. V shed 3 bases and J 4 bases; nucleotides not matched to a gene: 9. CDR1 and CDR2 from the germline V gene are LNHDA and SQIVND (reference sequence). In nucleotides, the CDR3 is TGTGCCAGTAGTATCTTAGCGGGAAGCGGGGCAGATACGCAGTATTTT. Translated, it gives CASSILAGSGADTQYF.

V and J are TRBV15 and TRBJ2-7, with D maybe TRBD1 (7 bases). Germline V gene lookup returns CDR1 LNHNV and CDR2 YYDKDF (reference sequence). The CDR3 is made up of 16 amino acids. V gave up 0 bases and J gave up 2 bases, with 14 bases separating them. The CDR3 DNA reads TGTGCCACCAGCAGAGATAACAGGGGAGGTGCCTACGAGCAGTACTTC. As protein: CATSRDNRGGAYEQYF.

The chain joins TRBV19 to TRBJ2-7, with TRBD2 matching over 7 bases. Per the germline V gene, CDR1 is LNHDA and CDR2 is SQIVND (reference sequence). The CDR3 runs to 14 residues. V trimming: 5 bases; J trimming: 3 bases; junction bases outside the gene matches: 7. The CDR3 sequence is CASSSASGNYEQYF. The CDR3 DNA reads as TGTGCCAGTAGTTCGGCTAGCGGAAACTACGAGCAGTACTTC.

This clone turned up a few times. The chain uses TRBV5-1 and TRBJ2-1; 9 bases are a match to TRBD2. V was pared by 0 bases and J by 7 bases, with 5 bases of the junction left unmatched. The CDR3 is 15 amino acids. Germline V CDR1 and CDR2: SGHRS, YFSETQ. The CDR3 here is CASSLGGTSRNEQFF. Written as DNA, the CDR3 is TGCGCCAGCAGCTTGGGAGGGACTAGCAGGAATGAGCAGTTCTTC.

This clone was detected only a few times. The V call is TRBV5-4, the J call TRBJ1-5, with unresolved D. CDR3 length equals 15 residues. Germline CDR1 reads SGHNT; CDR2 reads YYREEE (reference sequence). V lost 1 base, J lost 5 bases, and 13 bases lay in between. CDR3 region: CASSLFPGLDQPQHF. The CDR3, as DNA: TGTGCCAGCAGCTTGTTTCCAGGATTGGATCAGCCCCAGCATTTT.

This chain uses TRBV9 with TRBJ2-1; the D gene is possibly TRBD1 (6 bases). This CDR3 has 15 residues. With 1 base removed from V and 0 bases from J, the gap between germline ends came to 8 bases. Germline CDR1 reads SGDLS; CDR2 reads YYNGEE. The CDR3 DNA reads TGTGCCAGCAGCGTAACAGGGAGCTCCTACAATGAGCAGTTCTTC. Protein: CASSVTGSSYNEQFF.

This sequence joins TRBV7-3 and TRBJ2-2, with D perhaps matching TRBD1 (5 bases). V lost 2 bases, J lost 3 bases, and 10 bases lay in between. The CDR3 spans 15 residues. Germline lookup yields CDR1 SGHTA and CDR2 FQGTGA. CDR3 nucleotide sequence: TGTGCCAGCAGCTTATATGGGGCCTACACCGGGGAGCTGTTTTTT. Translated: CASSLYGAYTGELFF.

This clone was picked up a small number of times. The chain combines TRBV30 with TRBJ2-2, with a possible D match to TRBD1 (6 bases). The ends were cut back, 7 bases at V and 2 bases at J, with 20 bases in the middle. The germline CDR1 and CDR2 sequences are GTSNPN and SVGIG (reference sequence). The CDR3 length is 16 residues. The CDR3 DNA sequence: TGTGCCTTGCTTACCTCTCGACAGGTCAACACCGGGGAGCTGTTTTTT. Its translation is CALLTSRQVNTGELFF. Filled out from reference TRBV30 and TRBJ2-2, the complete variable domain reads SQTIHQWPATLVQPVGSPLSLECTVEGTSNPNLYWYRQAAGRGLQLLFYSVGIGQISSEVPQNLSASRPQDRQFILSSKKLLLSDSGFYLCALLTSRQVNTGELFFGEGSRLTVL.

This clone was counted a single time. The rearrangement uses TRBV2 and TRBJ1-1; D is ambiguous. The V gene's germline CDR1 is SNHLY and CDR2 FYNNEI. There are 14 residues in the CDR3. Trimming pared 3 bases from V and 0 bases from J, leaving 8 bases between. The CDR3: CASSEEVMNTEAFF. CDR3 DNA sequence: TGTGCCAGCAGTGAGGAGGTAATGAACACTGAAGCTTTCTTT.